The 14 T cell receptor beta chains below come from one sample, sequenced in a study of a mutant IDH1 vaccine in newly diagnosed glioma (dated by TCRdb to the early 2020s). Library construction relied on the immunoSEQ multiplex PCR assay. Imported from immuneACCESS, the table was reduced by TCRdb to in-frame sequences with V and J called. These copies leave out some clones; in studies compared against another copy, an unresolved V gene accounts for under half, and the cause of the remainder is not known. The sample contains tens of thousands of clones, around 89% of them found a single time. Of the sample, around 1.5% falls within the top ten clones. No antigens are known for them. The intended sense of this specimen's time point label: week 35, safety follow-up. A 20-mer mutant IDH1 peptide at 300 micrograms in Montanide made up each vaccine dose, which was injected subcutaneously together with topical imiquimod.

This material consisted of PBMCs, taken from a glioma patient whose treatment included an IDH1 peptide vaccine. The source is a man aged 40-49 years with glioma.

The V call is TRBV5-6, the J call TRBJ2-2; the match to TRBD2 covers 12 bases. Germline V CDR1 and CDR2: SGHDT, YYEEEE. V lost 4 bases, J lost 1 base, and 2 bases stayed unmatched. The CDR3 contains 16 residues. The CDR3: CASSPGLAGNTGELFF. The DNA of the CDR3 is TGTGCCAGCAGCCCGGGACTAGCGGGGAACACCGGGGAGCTGTTTTTT.

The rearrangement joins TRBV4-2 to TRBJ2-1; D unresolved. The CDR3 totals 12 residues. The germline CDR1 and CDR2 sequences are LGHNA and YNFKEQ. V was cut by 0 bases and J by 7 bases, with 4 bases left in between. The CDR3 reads CASSQDLNEQFF. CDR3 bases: TGTGCCAGCAGCCAAGATTTGAATGAGCAGTTCTTC.

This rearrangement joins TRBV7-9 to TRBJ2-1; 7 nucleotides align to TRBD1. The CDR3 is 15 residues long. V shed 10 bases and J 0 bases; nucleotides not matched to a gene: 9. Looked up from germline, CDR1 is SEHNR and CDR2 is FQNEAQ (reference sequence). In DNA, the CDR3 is TGTGCCACTTACATACAGGGGAGCTCCTACAATGAGCAGTTCTTC. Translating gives CATYIQGSSYNEQFF.

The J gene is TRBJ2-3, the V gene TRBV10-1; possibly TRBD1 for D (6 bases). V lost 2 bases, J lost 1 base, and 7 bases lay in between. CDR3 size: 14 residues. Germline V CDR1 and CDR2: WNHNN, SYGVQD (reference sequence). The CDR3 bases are TGCGCCAGCAGTGAGCACAGGGGCACAGATACGCAGTATTTT. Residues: CASSEHRGTDTQYF.

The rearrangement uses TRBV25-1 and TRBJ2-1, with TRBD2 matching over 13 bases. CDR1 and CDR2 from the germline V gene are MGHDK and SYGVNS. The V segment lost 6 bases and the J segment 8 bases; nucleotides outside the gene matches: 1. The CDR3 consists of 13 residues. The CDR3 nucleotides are TGTGCCAGCAGAGGACTAGCGGGAGATGAGCAGTTCTTC. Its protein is CASRGLAGDEQFF.

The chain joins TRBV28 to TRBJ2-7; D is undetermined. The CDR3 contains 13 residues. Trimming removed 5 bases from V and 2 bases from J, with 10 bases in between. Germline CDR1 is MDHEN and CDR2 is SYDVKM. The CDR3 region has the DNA TGTGCCAGCAGTCAGAACTTGGCCTACGAGCAGTACGTC. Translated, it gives CASSQNLAYEQYV.

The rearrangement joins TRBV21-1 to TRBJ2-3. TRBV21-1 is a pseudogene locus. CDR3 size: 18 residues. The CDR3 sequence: CASSKAIGTKVPTDTQYF. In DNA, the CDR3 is TGTGCCAGCAGCAAAGCTATTGGGACGAAAGTCCCCACAGATACGCAGTATTTT.

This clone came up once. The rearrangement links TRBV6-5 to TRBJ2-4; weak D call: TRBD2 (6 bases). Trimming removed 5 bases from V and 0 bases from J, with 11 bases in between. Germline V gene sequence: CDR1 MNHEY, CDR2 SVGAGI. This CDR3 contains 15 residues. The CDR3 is CASSLQGLAKNIQYF. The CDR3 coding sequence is TGTGCCAGCAGTCTCCAGGGACTAGCCAAAAACATTCAGTACTTC.

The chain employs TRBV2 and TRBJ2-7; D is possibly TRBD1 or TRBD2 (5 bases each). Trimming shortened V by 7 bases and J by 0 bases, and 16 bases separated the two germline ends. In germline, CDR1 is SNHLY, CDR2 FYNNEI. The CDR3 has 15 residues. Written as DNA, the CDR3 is TGTGCCAGCATACGGGGCCGAAAGTACTCCTACGAGCAGTACGTC. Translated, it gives CASIRGRKYSYEQYV.

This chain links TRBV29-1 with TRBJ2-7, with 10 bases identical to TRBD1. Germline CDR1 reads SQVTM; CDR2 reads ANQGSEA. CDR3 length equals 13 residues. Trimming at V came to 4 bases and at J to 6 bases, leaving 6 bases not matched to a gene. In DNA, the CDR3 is TGCAGCGTTGGGACAGGGGGGTACGGCGAGCAGTACTTC. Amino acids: CSVGTGGYGEQYF.

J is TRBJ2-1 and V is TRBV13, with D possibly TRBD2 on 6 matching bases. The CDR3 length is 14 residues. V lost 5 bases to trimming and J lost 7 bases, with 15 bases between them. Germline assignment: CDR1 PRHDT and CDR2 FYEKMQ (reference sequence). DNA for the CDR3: TGTGCCAGCAGCGGCCCATGGGGGGATAATGAGCAGTTCTTC. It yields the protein CASSGPWGDNEQFF.

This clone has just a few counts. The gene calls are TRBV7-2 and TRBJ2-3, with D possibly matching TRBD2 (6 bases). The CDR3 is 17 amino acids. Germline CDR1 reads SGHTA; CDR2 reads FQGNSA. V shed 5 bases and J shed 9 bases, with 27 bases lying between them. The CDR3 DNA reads TGTGCCAGCAGCCAACGTAGGAGCGGAGGGCCGAGGAACACGCAGTATTTT. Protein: CASSQRRSGGPRNTQYF. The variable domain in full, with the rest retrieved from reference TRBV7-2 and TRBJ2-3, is GAGVSQSPSNKVTEKGKDVELRCDPISGHTALYWYRQSLGQGLEFLIYFQGNSAPDKSGLPSDRFSAERTGGSVSTLTIQRTQQEDSAVYLCASSQRRSGGPRNTQYFGPGTRLTVL.

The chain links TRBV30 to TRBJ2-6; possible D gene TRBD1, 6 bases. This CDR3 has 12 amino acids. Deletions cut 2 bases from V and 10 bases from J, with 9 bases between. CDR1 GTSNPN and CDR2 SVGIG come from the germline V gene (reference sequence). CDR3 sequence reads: CAWSFGTNVLTF. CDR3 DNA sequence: TGTGCCTGGAGTTTCGGGACAAACGTCCTGACTTTC.

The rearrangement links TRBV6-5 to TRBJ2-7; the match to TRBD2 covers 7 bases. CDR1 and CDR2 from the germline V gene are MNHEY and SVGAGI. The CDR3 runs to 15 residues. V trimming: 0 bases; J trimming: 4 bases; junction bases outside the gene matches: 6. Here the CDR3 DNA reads TGTGCCAGCAGTTACTCGGCTAGCGGAGATTACGAGCAGTACTTC. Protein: CASSYSASGDYEQYF.